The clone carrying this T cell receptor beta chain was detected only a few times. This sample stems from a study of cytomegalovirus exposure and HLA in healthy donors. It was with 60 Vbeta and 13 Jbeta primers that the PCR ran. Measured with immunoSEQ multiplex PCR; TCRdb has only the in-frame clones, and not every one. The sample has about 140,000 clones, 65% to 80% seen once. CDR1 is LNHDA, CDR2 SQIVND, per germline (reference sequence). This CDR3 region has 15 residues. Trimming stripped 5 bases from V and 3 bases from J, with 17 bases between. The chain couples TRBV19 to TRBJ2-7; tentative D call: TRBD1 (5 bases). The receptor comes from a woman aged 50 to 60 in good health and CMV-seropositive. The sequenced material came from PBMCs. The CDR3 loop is CASSSQDSADYEQYF. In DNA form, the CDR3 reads TGTGCCAGTAGTTCGCAAGACAGCGCTGACTACGAGCAGTACTTC. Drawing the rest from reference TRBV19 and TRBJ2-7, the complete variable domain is DGGITQSPKYLFRKEGQNVTLSCEQNLNHDAMYWYRQDPGQGLRLIYYSQIVNDFQKGDIAEGYSVSREKKESFPLTVTSAQKNPTAFYLCASSSQDSADYEQYFGPGTRLTVT.